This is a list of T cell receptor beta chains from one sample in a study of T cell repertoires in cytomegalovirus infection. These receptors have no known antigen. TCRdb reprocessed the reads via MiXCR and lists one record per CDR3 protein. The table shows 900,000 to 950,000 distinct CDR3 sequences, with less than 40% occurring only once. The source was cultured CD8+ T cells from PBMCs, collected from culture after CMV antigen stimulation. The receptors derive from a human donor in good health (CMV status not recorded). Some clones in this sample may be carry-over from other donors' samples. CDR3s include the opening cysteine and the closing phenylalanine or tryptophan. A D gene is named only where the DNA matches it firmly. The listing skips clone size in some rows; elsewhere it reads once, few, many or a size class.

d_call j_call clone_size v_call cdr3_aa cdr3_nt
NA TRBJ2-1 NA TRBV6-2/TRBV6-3 CASSYLLPWGNEQFF TGTGCCAGCAGTTATTTACTCCCATGGGGAAATGAGCAGTTCTTC
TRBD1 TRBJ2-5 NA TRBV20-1 CSANLGQQETQYF TGCAGTGCTAACCTGGGACAGCAAGAGACCCAGTACTTC
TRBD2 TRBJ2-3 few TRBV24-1 CATSDSRSGGRDTQYF TGTGCCACCAGTGATTCGAGGAGCGGGGGACGAGATACGCAGTATTTT
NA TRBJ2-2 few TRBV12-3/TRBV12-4 CASSLDRRRGGTGELFF TGTGCCAGCAGTTTAGACCGGCGGCGGGGTGGCACCGGGGAGCTGTTTTTT
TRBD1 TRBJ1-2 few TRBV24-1 CATPARTGEYYGYTF TGTGCCACCCCGGCACGGACAGGGGAGTACTATGGCTACACCTTC
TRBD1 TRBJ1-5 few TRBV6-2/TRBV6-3 CASTLTGGRNQPQHF TGTGCCAGCACCCTAACAGGGGGCCGCAATCAGCCCCAGCATTTT
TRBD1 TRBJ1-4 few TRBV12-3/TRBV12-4 CAINPGTEHEKLFF TGTGCCATCAACCCCGGGACAGAACATGAAAAACTGTTTTTT
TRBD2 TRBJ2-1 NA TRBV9 CASSGAPNLRLAGDEQFF TGTGCCAGCAGCGGAGCTCCCAACCTGAGACTAGCGGGGGATGAGCAGTTCTTC
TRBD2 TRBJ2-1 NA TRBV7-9 CASLYSGGRYNEQFF TGTGCCAGCCTCTACAGCGGGGGGCGCTACAATGAGCAGTTCTTC
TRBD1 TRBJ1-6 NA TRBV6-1 CASRRTGEDNSPLHF TGTGCCAGCAGAAGGACAGGGGAGGACAATTCACCCCTCCACTTT
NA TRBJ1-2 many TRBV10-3 CAISEVPVRLRRYGYTF TGTGCCATCAGCGAGGTCCCCGTTAGGCTGCGTCGGTATGGCTACACCTTC
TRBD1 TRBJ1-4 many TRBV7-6 CASSLGTGQYNEKLFF TGTGCCAGCAGCTTAGGAACGGGACAGTATAATGAAAAACTGTTTTTT
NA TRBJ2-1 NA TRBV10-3 CAIKDTQGWDEQFF TGTGCCATTAAAGACACTCAAGGGTGGGATGAGCAGTTCTTC
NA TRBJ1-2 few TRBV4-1 CASSPTDQANYGYTF TGCGCCAGCAGCCCCACAGATCAAGCTAACTATGGCTACACCTTC
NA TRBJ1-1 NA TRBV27 CASSSGQVVGAFF TGTGCCAGCAGTTCGGGCCAGGTGGTTGGAGCTTTCTTT
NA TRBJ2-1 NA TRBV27 CASSPGVGGPIFKFF TGTGCCAGCAGTCCCGGCGTCGGGGGCCCTATTTTTAAGTTCTTC
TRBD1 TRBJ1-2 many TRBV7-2 CASSPTGGSYGYTF TGTGCCAGCAGCCCGACAGGGGGTAGCTATGGCTACACCTTC
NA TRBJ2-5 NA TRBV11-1 CASSLTGGDLETQYF TGTGCCAGCAGCTTAACCGGTGGGGATCTCGAGACCCAGTACTTC
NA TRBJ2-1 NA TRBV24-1 CATEGSGAEQFF TGTGCCACGGAAGGGTCTGGGGCGGAGCAGTTCTTC
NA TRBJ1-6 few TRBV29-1 CSARTAGGNSPLHF TGCAGCGCTAGGACCGCCGGCGGCAATTCACCCCTCCACTTT
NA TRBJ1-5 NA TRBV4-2 CASSQDLGTLNQPQHF TGTGCCAGCAGCCAAGATTTGGGGACACTAAATCAGCCCCAGCATTTT
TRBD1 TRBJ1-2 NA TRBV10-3 CAIRKDRVYGYTF TGTGCCATCAGAAAGGACAGGGTCTATGGCTACACCTTC
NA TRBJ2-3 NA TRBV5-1 CASRPRWEPDTQYF TGCGCCAGCAGACCTCGTTGGGAGCCAGATACGCAGTATTTT
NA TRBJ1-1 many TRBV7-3 CASSLTSGNTEAFF TGTGCCAGCAGCTTAACGTCGGGGAACACTGAAGCTTTCTTT
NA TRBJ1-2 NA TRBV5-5 CASSLEVGGNNYGYTF TGTGCCAGCAGCTTGGAGGTGGGGGGTAATAACTATGGCTACACCTTC
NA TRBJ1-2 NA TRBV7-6 CVSSLGADTNYGYTF TGTGTCAGCAGCTTAGGGGCGGATACTAACTATGGCTACACCTTC
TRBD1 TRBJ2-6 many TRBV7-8 CASSLTGAYSGANVLTF TGTGCCAGCAGCTTAACAGGGGCGTATTCTGGGGCCAACGTCCTGACTTTC
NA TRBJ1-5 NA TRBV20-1 CSATDPGPILGNQPQHF TGCAGTGCTACTGACCCGGGACCCATATTGGGAAATCAGCCCCAGCATTTT
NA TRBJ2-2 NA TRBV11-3 CASSLVFPTGELFF TGTGCCAGCAGCTTAGTATTCCCTACCGGGGAGCTGTTTTTT
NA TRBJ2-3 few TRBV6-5 CASSRFEGTDTQYF TGTGCCAGCAGTCGATTCGAGGGTACAGATACGCAGTATTTT
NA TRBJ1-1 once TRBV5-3 CASSLAGVSLWYTEAFF TGTGCCAGCAGCTTGGCCGGGGTGAGCCTTTGGTACACTGAAGCTTTCTTT
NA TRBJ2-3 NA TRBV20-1 CSAPSGVYRTDTQYF TGCAGTGCTCCTTCCGGAGTTTATCGCACAGATACGCAGTATTTT
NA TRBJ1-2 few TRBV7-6 CASSLALPGYTF TGTGCCAGCAGCTTAGCTCTCCCTGGCTACACCTTC
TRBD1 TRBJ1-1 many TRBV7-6 CASSLRTGMNTEAFF TGTGCCAGCAGCCTCCGGACAGGGATGAACACTGAAGCTTTCTTT
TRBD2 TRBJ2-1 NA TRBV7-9 CASSSIGLAGDEQFF TGTGCCAGCAGCTCGATTGGCCTAGCGGGAGATGAGCAGTTCTTC
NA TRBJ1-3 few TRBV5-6 CASSLAAGHSGNTIYF TGTGCCAGCAGCTTGGCCGCGGGGCACTCTGGAAACACCATATATTTT
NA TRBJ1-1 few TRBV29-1 CSVEDRSLKASGTEAFF TGCAGCGTTGAAGATCGGAGTCTGAAGGCCTCGGGAACTGAAGCTTTCTTT
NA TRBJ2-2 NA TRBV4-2 CASSLRGATNTGELFF TGTGCCAGCAGCCTACGGGGGGCCACGAACACCGGGGAGCTGTTTTTT
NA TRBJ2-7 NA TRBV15 CATSRVGQGNSYEQYF TGTGCCACCAGCAGAGTTGGGCAGGGGAACTCCTACGAGCAGTACTTC
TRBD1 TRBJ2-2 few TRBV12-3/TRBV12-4 CASTAGGGELFF TGTGCCAGCACCGCAGGGGGCGGGGAGCTGTTTTTT
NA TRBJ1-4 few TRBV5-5 CASSLRRDPNEKLFF TGTGCCAGCAGCCTACGAAGGGATCCAAATGAAAAACTGTTTTTT
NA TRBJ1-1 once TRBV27 CASNERATEAFF TGTGCCAGCAACGAGAGGGCCACTGAAGCTTTCTTT
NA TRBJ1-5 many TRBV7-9 CASSQPGGEPQHF TGTGCCAGCAGCCAGCCGGGAGGCGAGCCCCAGCATTTT
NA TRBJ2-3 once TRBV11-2 CVSSGRGGDTSTDTQYF TGTGTCAGCAGCGGCCGTGGGGGGGACACTTCCACAGATACGCAATATTTT
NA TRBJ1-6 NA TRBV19 CASKADLREGDSPLHF TGTGCCAGTAAGGCAGATCTGAGGGAAGGGGATTCACCCCTCCACTTT
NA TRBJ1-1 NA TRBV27 CASAWAGMNTEAFF TGTGCCAGCGCGTGGGCAGGCATGAACACTGAAGCTTTCTTT
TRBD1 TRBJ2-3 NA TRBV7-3 CASSFGQGWPDTQYF TGTGCCAGCAGCTTTGGACAGGGGTGGCCAGATACGCAGTATTTT
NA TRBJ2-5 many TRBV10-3 CAISDLHEETQYF TGTGCCATCAGTGATCTACATGAAGAGACCCAGTACTTC
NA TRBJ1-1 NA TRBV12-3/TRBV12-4 CASTQGRGTEAFF TGTGCCAGCACCCAAGGCAGGGGCACTGAAGCTTTCTTT
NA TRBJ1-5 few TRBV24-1 CATSDSALSYSNQPQHF TGTGCCACCAGTGACAGTGCCCTCTCATATAGCAATCAGCCCCAGCATTTT
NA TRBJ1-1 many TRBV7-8 CASSFRDTEAFF TGTGCCAGCAGCTTCCGGGACACTGAAGCTTTCTTT
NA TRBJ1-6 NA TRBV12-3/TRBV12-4 CASSFQHADSPLHF TGTGCCAGCAGTTTTCAACATGCGGATTCACCCCTCCACTTT
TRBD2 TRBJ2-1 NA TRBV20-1 CSVVTSGDYYNEQFF TGCAGTGTAGTCACTAGCGGGGACTACTACAATGAGCAGTTCTTC
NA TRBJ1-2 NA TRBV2 CASSRHGPTF TGTGCCAGCAGTAGACACGGACCCACCTTC